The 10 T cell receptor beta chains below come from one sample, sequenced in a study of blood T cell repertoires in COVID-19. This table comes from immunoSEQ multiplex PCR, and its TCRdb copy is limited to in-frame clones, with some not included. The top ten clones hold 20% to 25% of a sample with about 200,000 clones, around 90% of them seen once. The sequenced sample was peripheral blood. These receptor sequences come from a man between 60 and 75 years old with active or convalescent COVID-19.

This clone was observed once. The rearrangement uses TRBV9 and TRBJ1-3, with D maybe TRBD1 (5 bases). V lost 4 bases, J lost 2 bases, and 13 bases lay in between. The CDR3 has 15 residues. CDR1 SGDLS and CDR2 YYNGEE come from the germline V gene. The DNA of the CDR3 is TGTGCCAGCAGCCTCGGGGGGAACACTGGAAACACCATATATTTT. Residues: CASSLGGNTGNTIYF. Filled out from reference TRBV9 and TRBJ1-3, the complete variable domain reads DSGVTQTPKHLITATGQRVTLRCSPRSGDLSVYWYQQSLDQGLQFLIQYYNGEERAKGNILERFSAQQFPDLHSELNLSSLELGDSALYFCASSLGGNTGNTIYFGEGSWLTVV.

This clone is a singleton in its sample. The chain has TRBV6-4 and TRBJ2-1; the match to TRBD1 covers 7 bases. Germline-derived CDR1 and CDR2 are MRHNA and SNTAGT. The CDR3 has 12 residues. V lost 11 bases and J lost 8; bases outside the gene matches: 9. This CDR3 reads CAPTGRGYEQFF. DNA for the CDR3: TGTGCCCCTACTGGCAGGGGGTATGAGCAGTTCTTC.

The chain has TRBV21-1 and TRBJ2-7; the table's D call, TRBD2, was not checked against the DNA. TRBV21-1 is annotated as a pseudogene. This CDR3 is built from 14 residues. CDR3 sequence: CARGGGRSSYEQYF. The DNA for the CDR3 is TGTGCCAGGGGTGGAGGAAGGAGCTCCTACGAGCAGTACTTC.

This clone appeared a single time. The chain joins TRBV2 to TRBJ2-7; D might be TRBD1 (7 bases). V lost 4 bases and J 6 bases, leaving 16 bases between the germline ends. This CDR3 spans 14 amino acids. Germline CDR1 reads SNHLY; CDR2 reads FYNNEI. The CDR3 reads CASSGGDSSREQYF. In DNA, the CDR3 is TGTGCCAGCAGTGGGGGGGACAGTTCTCGCGAGCAGTACTTC.

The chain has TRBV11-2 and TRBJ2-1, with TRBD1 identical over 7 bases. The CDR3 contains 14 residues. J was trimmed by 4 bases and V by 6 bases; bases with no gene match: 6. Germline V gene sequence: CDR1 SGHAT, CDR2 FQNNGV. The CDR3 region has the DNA TGTGCCAGCAGACCGGACAGGAGTTACAATGAGCAGTTCTTC. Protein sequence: CASRPDRSYNEQFF. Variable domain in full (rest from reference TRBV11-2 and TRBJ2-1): EAGVAQSPRYKIIEKRQSVAFWCNPISGHATLYWYQQILGQGPKLLIQFQNNGVVDDSQLPKDRFSAERLKGVDSTLKIQPAKLEDSAVYLCASRPDRSYNEQFFGPGTRLTVL.

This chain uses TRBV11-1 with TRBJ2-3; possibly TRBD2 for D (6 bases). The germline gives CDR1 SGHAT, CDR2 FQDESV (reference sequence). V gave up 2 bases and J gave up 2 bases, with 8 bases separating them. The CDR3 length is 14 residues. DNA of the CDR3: TGTGCCAGCAGCTTATGGGGGGACACAGATACGCAGTATTTT. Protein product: CASSLWGDTDTQYF.

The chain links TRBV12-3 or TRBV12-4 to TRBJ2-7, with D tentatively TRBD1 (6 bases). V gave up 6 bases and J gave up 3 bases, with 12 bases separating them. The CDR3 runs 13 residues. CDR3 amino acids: CASSTGQNYEQYF. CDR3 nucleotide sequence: TGTGCCAGCAGCACCGGACAGAACTACGAGCAGTACTTC.

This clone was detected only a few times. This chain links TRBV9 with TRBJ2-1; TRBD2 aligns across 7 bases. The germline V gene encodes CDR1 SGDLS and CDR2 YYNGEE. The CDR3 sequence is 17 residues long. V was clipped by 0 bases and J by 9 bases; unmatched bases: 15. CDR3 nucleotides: TGTGCCAGCAGCGTAGACGTCTCCAGCGGGACTAACAGTGAGCAGTTCTTC. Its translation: CASSVDVSSGTNSEQFF. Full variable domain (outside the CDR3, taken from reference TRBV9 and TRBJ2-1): DSGVTQTPKHLITATGQRVTLRCSPRSGDLSVYWYQQSLDQGLQFLIQYYNGEERAKGNILERFSAQQFPDLHSELNLSSLELGDSALYFCASSVDVSSGTNSEQFFGPGTRLTVL.

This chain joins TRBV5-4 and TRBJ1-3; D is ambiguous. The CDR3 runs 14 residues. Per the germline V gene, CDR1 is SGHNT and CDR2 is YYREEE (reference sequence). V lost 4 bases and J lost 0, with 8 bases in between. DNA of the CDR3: TGTGCCAGCAGCCCCGAGGGCTCTGGAAACACCATATATTTT. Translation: CASSPEGSGNTIYF.

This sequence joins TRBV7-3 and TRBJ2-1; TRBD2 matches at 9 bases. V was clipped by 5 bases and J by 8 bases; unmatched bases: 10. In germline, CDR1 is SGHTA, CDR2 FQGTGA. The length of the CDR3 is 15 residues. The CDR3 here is CASSPGGGGVDEQFF. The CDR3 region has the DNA TGTGCCAGCAGCCCCGGGGGCGGGGGGGTTGATGAGCAGTTCTTC.